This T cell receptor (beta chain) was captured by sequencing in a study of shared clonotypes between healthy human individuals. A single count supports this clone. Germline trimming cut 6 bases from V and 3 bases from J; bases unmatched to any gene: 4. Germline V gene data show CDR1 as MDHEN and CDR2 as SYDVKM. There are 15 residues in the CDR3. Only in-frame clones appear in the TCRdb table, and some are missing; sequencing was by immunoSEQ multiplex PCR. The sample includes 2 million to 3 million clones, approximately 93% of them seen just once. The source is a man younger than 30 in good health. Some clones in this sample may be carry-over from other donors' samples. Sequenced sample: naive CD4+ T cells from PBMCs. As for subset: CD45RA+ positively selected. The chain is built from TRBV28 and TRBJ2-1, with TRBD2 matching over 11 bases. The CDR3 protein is CASRRGLAGYNEQFF. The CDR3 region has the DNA TGTGCCAGCAGGCGCGGACTAGCGGGCTACAATGAGCAGTTCTTC.